The 27 T cell receptor beta chains below all came from one sample that was sequenced in a study of OX40 agonist ivuxolimab in advanced cancers. Here immunoSEQ multiplex PCR was the method, and the copy in TCRdb shows in-frame clones only, minus some. This table has tens of thousands of clones, approximately 86% appearing once. The sequences come from CD4+ or CD8+ T cells sorted from blood, collected in a trial of the OX40 agonist ivuxolimab. These receptors came from an adult with an advanced solid tumor such as melanoma, head and neck, liver or kidney cancer.

The chain couples TRBV4-3 to TRBJ2-7; either TRBD1 or TRBD2 may fit D (6 bases each). The CDR3 runs 14 residues. V lost 4 bases and J lost 3, with 13 bases in between. Germline CDR1 is LGHNA and CDR2 is YSLEER. The chain's CDR3 is CASSRAGEDYEQYF. The DNA of the CDR3 is TGCGCCAGCAGCCGGGCAGGGGAGGACTACGAGCAGTACTTC.

This clone is a singleton in its sample. The chain joins TRBV5-6 to TRBJ2-3; 13 bases map to TRBD2. CDR3 length: 16 residues. CDR1 and CDR2 from the germline V gene are SGHDT and YYEEEE. The V segment lost 2 bases and the J segment 4 bases; nucleotides outside the gene matches: 4. The CDR3 protein is CASSFGLAGAADTQYF. The CDR3 nucleotides are TGTGCCAGCAGCTTCGGACTAGCGGGAGCCGCAGATACGCAGTATTTT. Looking up the rest from reference TRBV5-6 and TRBJ2-3 gives the full variable domain: DAGVTQSPTHLIKTRGQQVTLRCSPKSGHDTVSWYQQALGQGPQFIFQYYEEEERQRGNFPDRFSGHQFPNYSSELNVNALLLGDSALYLCASSFGLAGAADTQYFGPGTRLTVL.

The chain joins TRBV9 to TRBJ2-5; D perhaps matches TRBD1 (5 bases). This CDR3 is built from 14 residues. Germline CDR1 is SGDLS and CDR2 is YYNGEE. V was trimmed by 0 bases and J by 2 bases, leaving 8 bases between them. CDR3 DNA sequence: TGTGCCAGCAGCGTAGGGACAACTCAAGAGACCCAGTACTTC. It specifies CASSVGTTQETQYF.

This clone was detected once. The chain couples TRBV19 to TRBJ2-7; 11 bases line up with TRBD1. Germline CDR1 is LNHDA and CDR2 is SQIVND (reference sequence). With 4 bases clipped from V and 2 bases from J, the junction kept 4 bases outside the gene matches. The CDR3 consists of 15 residues. CDR3 DNA: TGTGCCAGTAGTAGACCGGGACAGGGGGCCTACGAGCAGTACTTC. Its translation is CASSRPGQGAYEQYF.

This chain uses TRBV11-3 with TRBJ2-7, with D tentatively TRBD2 (5 bases). V was shortened by 3 bases and J by 6 bases, with 12 bases between the two germline ends. Germline V CDR1 and CDR2: SGHNT, YENEEA. The CDR3 has 13 amino acids. CDR3 nucleotides: TGTGCCAGCAGCTTGAATCTGAGGGCCGAGCAGTACTTC. Its protein product is CASSLNLRAEQYF.

This clone was counted only a few times. This chain joins TRBV30 and TRBJ1-1; no firm D call. Trimming left V 2 bases short and J 9 bases short, with 10 bases between. The CDR3 contains 11 residues. Germline CDR1 and CDR2: GTSNPN and SVGIG (reference sequence). CDR3 DNA: TGTGCCTGGAGTCACCCAGACCAAGCTTTCTTT. Translated, it gives CAWSHPDQAFF.

The chain joins TRBV7-9 to TRBJ2-1; 9 bases line up with TRBD2. The CDR3 sequence is 15 residues long. V lost 4 bases, J lost 14 bases, and 15 bases stayed unmatched. Germline V gene lookup returns CDR1 SEHNR and CDR2 FQNEAQ (reference sequence). CDR3 in DNA: TGTGCCAGCAGCTCATACAAAGGTAGCGGGAGAATCGAGTTCTTC. Its translation: CASSSYKGSGRIEFF.

This rearrangement joins TRBV5-1 to TRBJ2-3; 8 bases map to TRBD1. Trimming at V came to 0 bases and at J to 8 bases, leaving 11 bases not matched to a gene. Germline assignment: CDR1 SGHRS and CDR2 YFSETQ. The CDR3 contains 16 residues. The CDR3 bases are TGCGCCAGCAGCTTGGGGGACAGGCTCAAAGTGGGTACGCAGTATTTT. Translated: CASSLGDRLKVGTQYF.

V and J are TRBV9 and TRBJ1-1; D might be TRBD1 (5 bases). Germline CDR1 SGDLS, CDR2 YYNGEE. The CDR3 contains 14 residues. V was trimmed by 0 bases and J by 1 base, leaving 7 bases between them. CDR3 bases: TGTGCCAGCAGCGTAGGGACACGGAACACTGAAGCTTTCTTT. Translation gives CASSVGTRNTEAFF.

This sequence joins TRBV13 and TRBJ1-4; D gene ambiguous. The CDR3 has 16 residues. V lost 5 bases and J 0 bases, leaving 13 bases between the germline ends. The germline CDR1 and CDR2 sequences are PRHDT and FYEKMQ (reference sequence). CDR3 residues: CASSPGSKATNEKLFF. The CDR3 coding sequence is TGTGCCAGCAGCCCCGGCAGTAAGGCAACTAATGAAAAACTGTTTTTT.

This clone has more than one count but fewer than ten. The chain employs TRBV5-4 and TRBJ2-1, with 10 positions matching TRBD2. The CDR3 consists of 17 residues. The germline V gene encodes CDR1 SGHNT and CDR2 YYREEE (reference sequence). Trimming removed 0 bases from V and 4 bases from J; junction bases left unmatched: 7. The CDR3 DNA follows: TGTGCCAGCAGCTTGGCCTCGGGAGCGGGAGGGTACAATGAGCAGTTCTTC. Its protein product is CASSLASGAGGYNEQFF.

The chain carries TRBV4-1 and TRBJ2-2; D is uncertain. The germline V and J ends were trimmed by 3 bases and 6 bases, with 8 bases remaining between them. Per germline, CDR1 MGHRA and CDR2 YSYEKL. CDR3 length: 13 residues. The DNA of the CDR3 is TGCGCCAGCAGCCAGATCCCCCCCGGGGAGCTGTTTTTT. Amino acids: CASSQIPPGELFF.

The genes are TRBV7-6 and TRBJ2-2, with 7 bases identical to TRBD2. V dropped 4 bases and J dropped 5; count of bases not matched to a gene: 4. Looked up from germline, CDR1 is SGHVS and CDR2 is FNYEAQ. The CDR3 covers 14 residues. CDR3 nucleotides: TGTGCCAGCAGCTCGACTAGCCCTACCGGGGAGCTGTTTTTT. Residues: CASSSTSPTGELFF. The complete variable domain, with remaining parts taken from reference TRBV7-6 and TRBJ2-2, reads GAGVSQSPRYKVTKRGQDVALRCDPISGHVSLYWYRQALGQGPEFLTYFNYEAQQDKSGLPNDRFSAERPEGSISTLTIQRTEQRDSAMYRCASSSTSPTGELFFGEGSRLTVL.

The chain couples TRBV5-6 to TRBJ2-3; 8 bases map to TRBD1. In germline, CDR1 is SGHDT, CDR2 YYEEEE. V gave up 5 bases and J gave up 2 bases; unmatched junction bases: 4. There are 14 residues in the CDR3. The CDR3 nucleotides are TGTGCCAGCAGTCACCAGGGGGCCACAGATACGCAGTATTTT. This encodes CASSHQGATDTQYF.

This clone was seen only a few times. The chain recombines TRBV9 with TRBJ1-3; maybe TRBD1 (6 bases). Germline CDR1 is SGDLS and CDR2 is YYNGEE. This CDR3 comprises 16 residues. The ends were cut back, 0 bases at V and 4 bases at J, with 14 bases in the middle. CDR3 protein: CASSVGGRGNGNTIYF. Written as DNA, the CDR3 is TGTGCCAGCAGCGTAGGAGGCAGGGGAAACGGAAACACCATATATTTT.

The chain joins TRBV27 to TRBJ2-2; TRBD2 aligns across 10 bases. The V gene end was trimmed by 6 bases and the J gene end by 1 base; junction bases not matched to a gene: 5. The CDR3 totals 16 residues. Germline V lookup: CDR1 MNHEY, CDR2 SMNVEV (reference sequence). The CDR3 DNA reads TGTGCCAGCAGCCGCTGGACTAGCGGGAACACCGGGGAGCTGTTTTTT. Its translation: CASSRWTSGNTGELFF.

The V and J genes are TRBV6-5 and TRBJ2-3; no firm D call. Trimming cost V 2 bases and J 0 bases, with 6 bases left between them. Germline loops: CDR1 MNHEY, CDR2 SVGAGI. The CDR3 is made up of 14 amino acids. The CDR3 DNA reads TGTGCCAGCAGTTACAGTTCTAGCACAGATACGCAGTATTTT. Translation gives CASSYSSSTDTQYF.

In this sample, this clone turned up once. The chain carries TRBV19 and TRBJ2-2, with unresolved D. Trimming removed 3 bases from V and 6 bases from J, with 14 bases in between. The CDR3 is 15 amino acids. Germline V lookup: CDR1 LNHDA, CDR2 SQIVND (reference sequence). The CDR3 DNA reads TGTGCCAGTAGTATCAGGACGACCGTGGCCGGGGAGCTGTTTTTT. Amino acids: CASSIRTTVAGELFF.

The chain uses TRBV6-1 and TRBJ2-1, with 7 bases matching TRBD2. The CDR3 loop spans 16 amino acids. Germline assignment: CDR1 MNHNS and CDR2 SASEGT. V gave up 2 bases and J gave up 0 bases; unmatched junction bases: 4. The CDR3 spells CASSEQAGASYNEQFF. The CDR3, as DNA: TGTGCCAGCAGTGAACAGGCGGGAGCCTCCTACAATGAGCAGTTCTTC.

V usage is TRBV5-4 and J usage is TRBJ2-6, with D perhaps TRBD2 (6 bases). The CDR3 has 15 residues. CDR1 and CDR2 (germline): SGHNT, YYREEE (reference sequence). V was shortened by 0 bases and J by 2 bases, with 6 bases between the two germline ends. CDR3 nucleotides: TGTGCCAGCAGCTTGGGGGGGGCTGGGGCCAACGTCCTGACTTTC. Translated, it gives CASSLGGAGANVLTF.

This clone appeared a single time. The chain links TRBV19 to TRBJ1-5; 8 positions agree with TRBD1. Germline values: CDR1 LNHDA, CDR2 SQIVND (reference sequence). With 5 bases clipped from V and 5 bases from J, the junction kept 8 bases outside the gene matches. The CDR3 length is 15 residues. In DNA, the CDR3 is TGTGCCAGTAGTGCGGACAGGGATCGGTATCAGCCCCAGCATTTT. Amino acid sequence: CASSADRDRYQPQHF.

The V and J genes are TRBV7-2 and TRBJ1-2; 7 bases are shared with TRBD1. The CDR3 is 13 amino acids. CDR1 is SGHTA and CDR2 is FQGNSA in the germline V gene. The trim removed 5 bases at V and 3 bases at J, leaving 3 bases unmatched. The CDR3 DNA follows: TGTGCCAGCAGCCTCGACAGGGACTATGGCTACACCTTC. Protein: CASSLDRDYGYTF.

The chain combines TRBV19 with TRBJ2-3; 9 positions agree with TRBD2. The V and J ends lost 4 bases and 2 bases, in that order; junction bases with no gene match: 4. CDR1 and CDR2 from the germline V gene are LNHDA and SQIVND (reference sequence). The length of the CDR3 is 15 residues. CDR3 sequence: CASSKLAGNTDTQYF. The CDR3 region has the DNA TGTGCCAGTAGTAAACTAGCGGGCAACACAGATACGCAGTATTTT.

The chain couples TRBV28 to TRBJ2-5; possibly TRBD2 for D (6 bases). This CDR3 contains 16 residues. Deletions cut 5 bases from V and 3 bases from J, with 19 bases between. Germline lookup yields CDR1 MDHEN and CDR2 SYDVKM. The CDR3 DNA reads as TGTGCCAGCAGTCCTACAAGGCCTCGCGGGGAAGAGACCCAGTACTTC. Protein sequence: CASSPTRPRGEETQYF.

The gene calls are TRBV7-2 and TRBJ2-3; unclear D gene. This CDR3 region has 13 residues. CDR1 and CDR2 (germline): SGHTA, FQGNSA. The V end was cut by 0 bases, the J end by 4 bases, with 5 bases between. The CDR3: CASSLAGADTQYF. CDR3 nucleotide sequence: TGTGCCAGCAGCTTAGCAGGAGCAGATACGCAGTATTTT.

The chain carries TRBV19 and TRBJ2-7; a possible D gene is TRBD2 (6 bases). This CDR3 spans 13 amino acids. Germline V CDR1 and CDR2: LNHDA, SQIVND (reference sequence). With 5 bases removed from V and 0 bases from J, the gap between germline ends came to 8 bases. The CDR3 DNA follows: TGTGCCAGTAGTTCGACTAGCTCCTACGAGCAGTACTTC. Protein sequence: CASSSTSSYEQYF.

The chain is built from TRBV18 and TRBJ1-2; D is uncertain. This CDR3 has 15 residues. Germline assignment: CDR1 KGHSH and CDR2 LQKENI. V lost 5 bases and J 0 bases, leaving 13 bases between the germline ends. The CDR3 DNA sequence: TGTGCCAGCTCAGCAGAGGAAGCAACTAACTATGGCTACACCTTC. The encoded protein is CASSAEEATNYGYTF.